The source of this T cell receptor beta chain is a study of control samples from healthy donors and cancer patients. Some clones are missing from TCRdb's copy, which holds only in-frame ones; the method was immunoSEQ multiplex PCR. Seen here are approximately 180,000 clones, roughly 94% observed once, and the top ten hold roughly 1.3%. The CDR3 has 13 amino acids. Germline CDR1 is SNHLY and CDR2 is FYNNEI. Trimming cost V 4 bases and J 5 bases, with 9 bases left between them. The specimen was blood. The source of this sequence is a woman aged 18-35 years in good health. The chain carries TRBV2 and TRBJ1-5; D gene unclear. CDR3 nucleotide sequence: TGTGCCAGCAGTGGGACGAGTTATCAGCCCCAGCATTTT. Translation: CASSGTSYQPQHF.